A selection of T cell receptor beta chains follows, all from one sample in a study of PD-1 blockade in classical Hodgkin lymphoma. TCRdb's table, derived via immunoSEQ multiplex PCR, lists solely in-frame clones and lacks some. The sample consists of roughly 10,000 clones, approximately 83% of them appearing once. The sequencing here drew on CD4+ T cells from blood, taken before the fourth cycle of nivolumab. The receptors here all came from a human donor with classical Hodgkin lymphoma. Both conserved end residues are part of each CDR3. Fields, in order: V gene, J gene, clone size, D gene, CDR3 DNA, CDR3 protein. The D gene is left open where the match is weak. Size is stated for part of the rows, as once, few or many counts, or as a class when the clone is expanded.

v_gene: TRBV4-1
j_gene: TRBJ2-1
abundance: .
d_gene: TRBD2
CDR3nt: TGCGCCAGCAGACACCTTCTAGCGGGGGGTTCCGATGAGCAGTTCTTC
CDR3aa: CASRHLLAGGSDEQFF

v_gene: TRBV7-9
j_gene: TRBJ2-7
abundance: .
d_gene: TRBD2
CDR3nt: TGTGCCAGCAGCCCCCGGGGGGGTCGCTCCTACGAGCAGTACTTC
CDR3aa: CASSPRGGRSYEQYF

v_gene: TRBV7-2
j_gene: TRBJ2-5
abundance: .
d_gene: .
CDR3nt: TGTGCCAGCAGCTCAGAGGAGGGAGTCACCCAGTACTTC
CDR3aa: CASSSEEGVTQYF

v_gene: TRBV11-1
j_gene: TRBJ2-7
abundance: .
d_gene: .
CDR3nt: TGTGCCAGCAGCTCATCCTACGAGCAGTACTTC
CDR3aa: CASSSSYEQYF

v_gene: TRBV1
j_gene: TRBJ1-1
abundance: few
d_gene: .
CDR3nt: TGCACCAGCAGCCTGGACAGGGTTGGAGGGATGAACACTGAAGCTTTCTTT
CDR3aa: CTSSLDRVGGMNTEAFF

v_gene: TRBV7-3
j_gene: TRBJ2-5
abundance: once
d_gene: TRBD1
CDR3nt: TGTGCCAGCAGCCGGGACAGACAAGAGACCCAGTACTTC
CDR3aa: CASSRDRQETQYF

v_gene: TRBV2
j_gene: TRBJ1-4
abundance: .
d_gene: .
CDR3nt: TGTGCCAGCAGTGTGGACACGGGTATTTTTGAAAAACTGTTTTTT
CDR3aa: CASSVDTGIFEKLFF

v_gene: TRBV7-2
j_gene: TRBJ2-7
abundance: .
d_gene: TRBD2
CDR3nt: TGTGCCAGCAGCTTAACTAGCGGGAGTAGCGGCTACGAGCAGTACTTC
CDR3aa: CASSLTSGSSGYEQYF

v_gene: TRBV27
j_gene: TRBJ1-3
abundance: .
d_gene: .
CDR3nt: TGTGCCAGCAGTCCCTTCCCCTCTGGAAACACCATATATTTT
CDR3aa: CASSPFPSGNTIYF

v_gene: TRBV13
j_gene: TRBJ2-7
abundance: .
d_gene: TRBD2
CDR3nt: TGTGCCAGCAGCTTAGGCGGGGGGGCGAATTCCTACGAGCAGTACTTC
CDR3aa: CASSLGGGANSYEQYF

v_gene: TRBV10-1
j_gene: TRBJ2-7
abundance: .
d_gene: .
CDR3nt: TGCGCCAGCAGAGAAGACAGGCATTACGAGCAGTACTTC
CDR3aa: CASREDRHYEQYF

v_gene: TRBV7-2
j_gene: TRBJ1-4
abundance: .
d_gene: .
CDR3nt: TGTGCCAGCAGCTTAAATAATGAAAAACTGTTTTTT
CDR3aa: CASSLNNEKLFF

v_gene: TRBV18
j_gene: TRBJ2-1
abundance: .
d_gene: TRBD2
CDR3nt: TGTGCCAGCTCACCACCCGCGGGAGCGGGAGTCAATGAGCAGTTCTTC
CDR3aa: CASSPPAGAGVNEQFF

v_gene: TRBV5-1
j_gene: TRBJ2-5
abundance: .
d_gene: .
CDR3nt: TGCGCCAGCAGCAACCCTCCTTGGAGCCAAGAGACCCAGTACTTC
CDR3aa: CASSNPPWSQETQYF

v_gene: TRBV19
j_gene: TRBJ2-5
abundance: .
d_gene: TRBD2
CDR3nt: TGTGCCAGTAGTCCTTCTGTTAGCGGGGCCTGGGGTACCCAGTACTTC
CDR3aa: CASSPSVSGAWGTQYF